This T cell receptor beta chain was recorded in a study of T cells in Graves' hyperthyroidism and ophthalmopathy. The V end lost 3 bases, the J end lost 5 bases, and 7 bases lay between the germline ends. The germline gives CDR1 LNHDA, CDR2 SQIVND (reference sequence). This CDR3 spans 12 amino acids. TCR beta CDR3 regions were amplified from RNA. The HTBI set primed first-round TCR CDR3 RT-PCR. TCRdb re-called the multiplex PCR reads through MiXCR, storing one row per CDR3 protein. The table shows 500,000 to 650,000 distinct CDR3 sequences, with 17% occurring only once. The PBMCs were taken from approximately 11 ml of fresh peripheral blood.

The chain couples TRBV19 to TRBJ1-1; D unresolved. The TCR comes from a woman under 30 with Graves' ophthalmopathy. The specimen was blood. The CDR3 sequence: CASSIRWTEAFF. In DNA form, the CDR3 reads TGTGCCAGTAGTATTCGGTGGACTGAAGCTTTCTTT. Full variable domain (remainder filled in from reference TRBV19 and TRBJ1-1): DGGITQSPKYLFRKEGQNVTLSCEQNLNHDAMYWYRQDPGQGLRLIYYSQIVNDFQKGDIAEGYSVSREKKESFPLTVTSAQKNPTAFYLCASSIRWTEAFFGQGTRLTVV.